The 30 T cell receptor beta chains listed next were all sequenced from one sample in a study of post-analysis software for immune sequencing data (dated by TCRdb to about 2015). The paper's findings and limits, for the study overall: Significantly higher frequencies in patients than in controls were found for a few TRBV segments, including TRBV5-6, TRBV5-1 and TRBV20-1.

Receptor amplification or capture employed PCR. TCRdb records Illumina HiSeq 2500 as the sequencer. Unique molecular identifiers were incorporated into TCR beta cDNA libraries to reduce PCR and sequencing biases. Through fastp at Q25 and MiXCR, TCRdb rebuilt clones from the public reads, retaining in-frame beta chains. Rows with one shared CDR3 protein collapse into an entry with the most common genes and DNA. The table for this sample lists roughly 580,000 distinct CDR3 sequences; roughly 45% of them were counted only once. More than 1.5% of the sample rests with the top ten. The antigens of these receptors remain unknown. The specimen was blood. Receptors were obtained from a girl aged 10-17 years with multiple sclerosis.

The CDR3 here is CASRSLGGRGETQYF. Written as DNA, the CDR3 is TGTGCCAGCAGGTCACTAGGCGGGAGAGGAGAGACCCAGTACTTC. This chain links TRBV6-1 with TRBJ2-5, with TRBD2 identical over 7 bases. With V trimmed by 6 bases and J by 4 bases, 11 bases remained unmatched. Germline CDR1 is MNHNS and CDR2 is SASEGT. There are 15 residues in the CDR3.

The rearrangement links TRBV29-1 to TRBJ2-1; no clear D gene. Between the trimmed V and J ends, which lost 7 bases and 10 bases, there was a span of 14 bases. The germline gives CDR1 SQVTM, CDR2 ANQGSEA. This CDR3 contains 11 residues. The CDR3 nucleotides are TGCAGCGGGACCGCCCGTATAGAGCAGTTCTTC. Translated, it gives CSGTARIEQFF.

The chain couples TRBV5-1 to TRBJ2-7; the match to TRBD1 covers 11 bases. Germline loops: CDR1 SGHRS, CDR2 YFSETQ. This CDR3 region has 15 residues. V lost 0 bases, J lost 7 bases, and 6 bases stayed unmatched. The CDR3 nucleotides read TGCGCCAGCAGCTTGGATGGACAGGGGGCCGGAGAGCAGTACTTC. Translated, it gives CASSLDGQGAGEQYF.

This clonotype has a handful of counts. V is TRBV29-1 and J is TRBJ2-7, with TRBD1 identical over 9 bases. This CDR3 has 12 residues. The germline gives CDR1 SQVTM, CDR2 ANQGSEA. The chain's CDR3 is CNRDRVYYEQYF. Written as DNA, the CDR3 is TGCAACCGGGACAGGGTCTACTACGAGCAGTACTTC.

The V and J genes are TRBV5-1 and TRBJ1-1, with D tentatively TRBD1 (6 bases). The CDR3 sequence is 15 residues long. Germline-derived CDR1 and CDR2 are SGHRS and YFSETQ. Trimming cost V 7 bases and J 0 bases, with 16 bases left between them. The CDR3 DNA reads TGCGCCAGCGGCCCGCAAGGGGGGTTGAACACTGAAGCTTTCTTT. It codes for CASGPQGGLNTEAFF.

J is TRBJ1-6 and V is TRBV5-1, with D perhaps matching TRBD1 (5 bases). This CDR3 spans 13 amino acids. V was trimmed by 6 bases and J by 8 bases, leaving 12 bases between them. Looked up from germline, CDR1 is SGHRS and CDR2 is YFSETQ. CDR3: CASKNRTYSPLHF. The DNA of the CDR3 is TGCGCCAGCAAAAACAGGACTTATTCACCCCTCCACTTT.

This rearrangement joins TRBV10-3 to TRBJ2-5; 11 bases map to TRBD2. The V and J ends lost 0 bases and 3 bases, in that order; junction bases with no gene match: 0. Germline CDR1 and CDR2: ENHRY and SYGVKD. This CDR3 spans 15 amino acids. The DNA of the CDR3 is TGTGCCATCAGTGAGTCTAGCGGGAGGGAAGAGACCCAGTACTTC. The encoded protein is CAISESSGREETQYF.

This clonotype was detected once. This chain joins TRBV6-5 and TRBJ1-2; D ambiguous. Germline values: CDR1 MNHEY, CDR2 SVGAGI. Trimming stripped 2 bases from V and 4 bases from J, with 23 bases between. This CDR3 has 18 residues. This chain's CDR3 is CASSYRYSRRGHSYGYTF. CDR3 bases: TGTGCCAGCAGTTACCGGTATTCAAGGAGAGGGCACTCCTATGGCTACACCTTC.

The J gene is TRBJ2-7, the V gene TRBV12-3 or TRBV12-4, with unresolved D. V was trimmed by 5 bases and J by 5 bases, leaving 13 bases between them. This CDR3 has 13 residues. The CDR3 nucleotides are TGTGCCAGCAGTACCGGTAAAGAAGACGAGCAGTACTTC. Encoded protein: CASSTGKEDEQYF.

This chain connects TRBV5-1 to TRBJ1-2, with a possible D match to TRBD1 (5 bases). The CDR3 has 12 residues. Trimming took 3 bases from V and 8 from J, leaving 11 bases between them. The germline V gene encodes CDR1 SGHRS and CDR2 YFSETQ. CDR3 residues: CASSSLGGGYTF. Here the CDR3 DNA reads TGCGCCAGCAGCTCCCTTGGGGGAGGCTACACCTTC.

This clonotype turned up a few times. The chain links TRBV30 to TRBJ2-7; possibly TRBD1 or TRBD2 for D (6 bases each). Trimming shortened V by 0 bases and J by 3 bases, and 15 bases separated the two germline ends. CDR1 is GTSNPN, CDR2 SVGIG, per germline (reference sequence). This CDR3 is built from 15 residues. The CDR3 spells CAWSVSSGGGYEQYF. CDR3 nucleotide sequence: TGTGCCTGGAGTGTATCATCCGGGGGCGGCTACGAGCAGTACTTC.

This rearrangement joins TRBV3-1 to TRBJ1-2; no firm D call. This CDR3 contains 13 residues. V lost 5 bases to trimming and J lost 2 bases, with 9 bases between them. Germline CDR1 and CDR2: LGHDT and YNNKEL (reference sequence). The CDR3 protein is CASSGAGNYGYTF. CDR3 DNA sequence: TGTGCCAGCAGCGGCGCAGGCAACTATGGCTACACCTTC.

This clonotype was found once. CDR3 DNA sequence: TGTGCCAGCAGCTTATCATATAGCGGGGGACGAACAGATACGCAGTATTTT. This gives the protein CASSLSYSGGRTDTQYF. The chain is built from TRBV7-3 and TRBJ2-3; 9 bases fit TRBD2. The length of the CDR3 is 17 residues. Germline values: CDR1 SGHTA, CDR2 FQGTGA. The J segment lost 3 bases and the V segment lost 2 bases, leaving 9 bases of the junction unmatched.

The chain joins TRBV5-5 to TRBJ1-5; D is unresolved. V lost 0 bases and J 2 bases, leaving 9 bases between the germline ends. This CDR3 is built from 15 residues. Germline V gene data show CDR1 as SGHKS and CDR2 as YYEKEE (reference sequence). CDR3 protein: CASSLEPPGNQPQHF. The CDR3 DNA reads TGTGCCAGCAGCTTGGAACCTCCAGGCAATCAGCCCCAGCATTTT.

A few counts support this clonotype. The gene calls are TRBV29-1 and TRBJ2-7; D unresolved. From germline, CDR1 is SQVTM and CDR2 ANQGSEA. This CDR3 spans 13 amino acids. Trimming removed 6 bases at V and 5 bases at J, with 17 bases between. CDR3 amino acids: CSVEIVMNHEQYF. The CDR3 bases are TGCAGCGTCGAGATTGTGATGAACCACGAGCAGTACTTC.

The chain is built from TRBV4-2 and TRBJ2-7, with unresolved D. CDR1 LGHNA and CDR2 YNFKEQ come from the germline V gene. Deletions cut 6 bases from V and 4 bases from J, with 13 bases between. The CDR3 is 13 amino acids. CDR3 residues: CASSGPPGYEQYF. The CDR3 DNA is TGTGCCAGCAGTGGACCTCCCGGGTACGAGCAGTACTTC.

This clonotype was found a few times. The chain carries TRBV29-1 and TRBJ2-5, with 14 bases aligning to TRBD2. The CDR3 runs to 14 residues. After removal of 5 bases from V and 5 bases from J, the junction contained 4 bases not matched to a gene. Looked up from germline, CDR1 is SQVTM and CDR2 is ANQGSEA. The CDR3 is CSVRTSGRRETQYF. The CDR3 DNA is TGCAGCGTTCGGACTAGCGGGAGGAGGGAGACCCAGTACTTC.

This clonotype was counted between two and nine times. J is TRBJ1-2 and V is TRBV12-3 or TRBV12-4; D is uncertain. Trimming took off 3 bases at V and 4 bases at J, with 12 bases between the two ends. The CDR3 contains 14 residues. CDR3 protein: CASSFNRGVYGYTF. As DNA, the CDR3 is TGTGCCAGCAGTTTCAACAGAGGCGTCTATGGCTACACCTTC.

The gene calls are TRBV4-1 and TRBJ1-5; D may be TRBD1 (5 bases). The germline V and J ends were trimmed by 0 bases and 5 bases, with 14 bases remaining between them. The CDR3 covers 16 residues. CDR1 MGHRA and CDR2 YSYEKL come from the germline V gene. CDR3 in DNA: TGCGCCAGCAGCCAAGATGGATACAGGCGGGATCAGCCCCAGCATTTT. Amino acid sequence: CASSQDGYRRDQPQHF.

This clonotype was found a few times. The chain recombines TRBV20-1 with TRBJ2-7, with TRBD1 identical over 10 bases. Germline loops: CDR1 DFQATT, CDR2 SNEGSKA (reference sequence). This CDR3 spans 13 amino acids. V lost 4 bases and J lost 2; bases outside the gene matches: 2. CDR3 region: CSATTGGAYEQYF. CDR3 nucleotide sequence: TGCAGTGCTACGACAGGGGGCGCCTACGAGCAGTACTTC.

This clonotype was detected once. V and J are TRBV5-1 and TRBJ2-1, with 14 nucleotides matching TRBD2. The CDR3 length is 16 residues. Trimming cost V 3 bases and J 7 bases; bases outside gene matches: 6. Germline CDR1 reads SGHRS; CDR2 reads YFSETQ. The CDR3 is CASSWGRTSGGNEQFF. CDR3 nucleotide sequence: TGCGCCAGCAGCTGGGGGCGGACTAGCGGGGGGAATGAGCAGTTCTTC.

A single count supports this clonotype. The V gene is TRBV29-1, the J gene TRBJ2-5, with no clear D. Near its end, the DNA agrees better with TRBJ2-7, so the J call may be wrong. Germline CDR1 and CDR2: SQVTM and ANQGSEA. The CDR3 totals 11 residues. The CDR3 region is CSVGVNYEQYF. DNA for the CDR3: TGCAGCGTTGGAGTGAACTACGAGCAGTACTTC.

This chain connects TRBV27 to TRBJ2-1; 7 bases are shared with TRBD2. CDR1 and CDR2 from the germline V gene are MNHEY and SMNVEV (reference sequence). The length of the CDR3 is 16 residues. V lost 5 bases and J lost 0; bases outside the gene matches: 7. CDR3 sequence reads: CASSTLAASSYNEQFF. In DNA form, the CDR3 reads TGTGCCAGCAGTACTCTAGCGGCTAGCTCCTACAATGAGCAGTTCTTC.

This clonotype has only a few counts. This chain links TRBV7-3 with TRBJ2-7, with D perhaps matching TRBD1 (6 bases). Trimming shortened V by 5 bases and J by 5 bases, and 16 bases separated the two germline ends. From germline, CDR1 is SGHTA and CDR2 FQGTGA. This CDR3 spans 14 amino acids. The CDR3 sequence is CASSQQGTGDEQYF. In nucleotides, the CDR3 is TGTGCCAGCAGCCAACAGGGCACTGGGGACGAGCAGTACTTC.

This clonotype came up a few times. This chain links TRBV12-3 or TRBV12-4 with TRBJ2-1; D uncertain. This CDR3 spans 13 amino acids. Trimming removed 6 bases from V and 5 bases from J, with 11 bases in between. Here the CDR3 reads CASRTPPDNEQFF. The DNA for the CDR3 is TGTGCCAGCAGGACGCCGCCCGACAATGAGCAGTTCTTC.

The V gene is TRBV20-1, the J gene TRBJ2-1; TRBD1 agrees at 11 bases. This CDR3 has 17 residues. Germline V gene sequence: CDR1 DFQATT, CDR2 SNEGSKA (reference sequence). V trimming: 3 bases; J trimming: 6 bases; junction bases outside the gene matches: 13. CDR3: CSARWTGGRIGSNEQFF. The CDR3 bases are TGCAGTGCTAGGTGGACAGGGGGCCGCATTGGGTCCAATGAGCAGTTCTTC.

The table lists this clonotype with a few counts. The J gene is TRBJ2-7, the V gene TRBV7-6, with TRBD2 identical over 9 bases. The CDR3 is 13 residues long. Trimming at V came to 8 bases and at J to 6 bases, leaving 8 bases not matched to a gene. Germline CDR1 reads SGHVS; CDR2 reads FNYEAQ. The CDR3 bases are TGTGCCAGCGCCGGGACTAGCCTTGGCGAGCAGTACTTC. This encodes CASAGTSLGEQYF.

The chain carries TRBV7-2 and TRBJ2-5; 13 positions match TRBD2. Germline values: CDR1 SGHTA, CDR2 FQGNSA. The CDR3 extends over 16 amino acids. V lost 5 bases and J lost 11; bases outside the gene matches: 14. The CDR3 here is CASSPGTSGNLNEQYF. The CDR3 nucleotides are TGTGCCAGCAGCCCAGGGACTAGCGGGAACCTCAATGAGCAGTACTTC.

This clonotype has just one count. The J gene is TRBJ2-3, the V gene TRBV20-1, with D maybe TRBD1 (7 bases). Germline loops: CDR1 DFQATT, CDR2 SNEGSKA (reference sequence). This CDR3 spans 18 amino acids. V gave up 5 bases and J gave up 9 bases, with 33 bases separating them. The chain's CDR3 is CSAQSTGSGGQLQWTQYF. The DNA of the CDR3 is TGCAGTGCTCAGTCGACGGGCTCAGGGGGGCAGTTACAGTGGACGCAGTATTTT.

This clonotype was recorded a few times. The chain employs TRBV10-3 and TRBJ1-2; D is possibly TRBD1 (5 bases). Germline V gene lookup returns CDR1 ENHRY and CDR2 SYGVKD. The CDR3 runs 14 residues. V was pared by 6 bases and J by 5 bases, with 16 bases between. CDR3 sequence reads: CAIRVGDREYGYTF. CDR3 DNA sequence: TGTGCCATCAGGGTGGGAGACAGAGAATATGGCTACACCTTC.